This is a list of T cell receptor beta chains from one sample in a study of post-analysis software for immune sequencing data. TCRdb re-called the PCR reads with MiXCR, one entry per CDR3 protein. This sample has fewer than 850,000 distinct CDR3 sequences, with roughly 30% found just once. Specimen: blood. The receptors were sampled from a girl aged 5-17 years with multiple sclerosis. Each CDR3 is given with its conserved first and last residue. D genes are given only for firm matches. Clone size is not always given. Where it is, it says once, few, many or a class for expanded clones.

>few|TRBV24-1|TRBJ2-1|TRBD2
TGTGCCACCAGTGATTGGACTAGCGGGAGGGCCAGTGAGCAGTTCTTC
CATSDWTSGRASEQFF
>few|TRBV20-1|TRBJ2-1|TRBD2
TGCAGTGTCTGGCGGGGGGCTGCTGGGGGTGAGCAGTTCTTC
CSVWRGAAGGEQFF
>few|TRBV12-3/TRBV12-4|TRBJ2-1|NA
TGTGCCAGCAGTTCTTCCTCCTTACAGTTCTTC
CASSSSSLQFF
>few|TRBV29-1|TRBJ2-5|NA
TGCAGCGTTGTAGCAGGCCACCAAGAGACCCAGTACTTC
CSVVAGHQETQYF
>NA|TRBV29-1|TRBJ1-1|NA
TGCAGAGTGGCTCAGTCCCGGGACACTGAAGCTTTCTTT
CRVAQSRDTEAFF
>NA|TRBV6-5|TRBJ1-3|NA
TGTGCCAGCAGTTACAGCCGTGATCGTCGGACCATAGATTTT
CASSYSRDRRTIDF
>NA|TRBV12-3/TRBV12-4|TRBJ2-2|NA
TGTGCCAGCAGTTTAGTTCGTGGCAGGCGGACCGGGGAGCTGTTTTTT
CASSLVRGRRTGELFF
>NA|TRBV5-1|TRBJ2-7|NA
TGCGCCAGCAGCTTTAATGCCAGGGCAAGCGTCTCCTACGAGCAGTACTTC
CASSFNARASVSYEQYF
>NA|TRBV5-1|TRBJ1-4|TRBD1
TGCGCCAGCAGCCACCAGGGGGGGAGTGAAAAACTGTTTTTT
CASSHQGGSEKLFF
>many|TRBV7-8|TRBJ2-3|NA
TGTGCCAGCAGCGGAAAATCCGGGCCCTTCGGGGATACGCAGTATTTT
CASSGKSGPFGDTQYF
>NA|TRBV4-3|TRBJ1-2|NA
TGCGCCAGCAGCCAAGATGTACAGGACTATGGCTACACCTTC
CASSQDVQDYGYTF
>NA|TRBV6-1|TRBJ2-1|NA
TGTGCCAGCAGTGCGGGGTGGGGGGAATACAATGAGCAGTTCTTC
CASSAGWGEYNEQFF
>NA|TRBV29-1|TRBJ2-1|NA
TGCAGCGTTGAAAGGGGTCAGGGGATCCCCTACAATGAGCAGTTCTTC
CSVERGQGIPYNEQFF
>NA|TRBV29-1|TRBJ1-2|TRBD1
TGCAGCGTTGATGAGGGGGCCGTCTATGGCTACACCTTC
CSVDEGAVYGYTF
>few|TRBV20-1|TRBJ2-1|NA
TGCAGTGCTTGGATGGGGGATGAGCAGTTCTTC
CSAWMGDEQFF
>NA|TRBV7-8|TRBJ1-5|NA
TGTGCCAGCAGCTTAGAGGGGGTTATTCAGCCCCAGCATTTT
CASSLEGVIQPQHF
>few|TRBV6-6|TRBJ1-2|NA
TGTGCCAGCGCCCCGGGCGGCCTGAACTATGGCTACACCTTC
CASAPGGLNYGYTF
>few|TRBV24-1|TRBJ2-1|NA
TGTGCCACCAGTGATTGGACTCACTACAATGAGCAGTTCTTC
CATSDWTHYNEQFF
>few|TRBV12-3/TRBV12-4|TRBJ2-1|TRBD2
TGTGCCAGCAGTTTAGGTCCAGCGGGGGGGTCTCCTGAGAGAGTTTACTCCTACAATGAGCAGTTCTTC
CASSLGPAGGSPERVYSYNEQFF
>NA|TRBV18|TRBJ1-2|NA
TGTGCCAGCTCTACTGGCCCGATGAATGGCTACACCTTC
CASSTGPMNGYTF
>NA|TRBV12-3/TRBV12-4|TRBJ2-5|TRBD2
TGTGCCAGCAGCCAGCCGGGGGGGGCCGGAGAGACCCAGTACTTC
CASSQPGGAGETQYF
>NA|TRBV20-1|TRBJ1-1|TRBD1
TGCAGTGCTAGAGATCGCCGCGGTTACAGGGGGGCTGAAGCTTTCTTT
CSARDRRGYRGAEAFF
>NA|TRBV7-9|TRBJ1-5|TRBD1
TGTGCCAGCAGCTGGGGCCGACCGGGACAGGGGAGATATAGCAATCAGCCCCAGCATTTT
CASSWGRPGQGRYSNQPQHF
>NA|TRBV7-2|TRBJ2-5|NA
TGTGCCAGCAGCTCGGGAGCACTAACGTCGGGGACCCAGTACTTC
CASSSGALTSGTQYF
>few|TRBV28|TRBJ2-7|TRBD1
TGTGCCAGCAGAAAAAACAGGGGGAACGTCTACGAGCAGTACTTC
CASRKNRGNVYEQYF
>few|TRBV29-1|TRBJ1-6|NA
TGCAGCGTCCCTGCAGTGGGGGCTGGTGCTAATTCACCCCTCCACTTT
CSVPAVGAGANSPLHF
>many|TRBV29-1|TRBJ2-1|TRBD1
TGCAGCGCCGACAGGGCTGGATGGAATGAGCAGTTCTTC
CSADRAGWNEQFF
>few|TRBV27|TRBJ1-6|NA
TGTGCCAGCAGTTACGCAGGGACATCCTATAATTCACCCCTCCACTTT
CASSYAGTSYNSPLHF
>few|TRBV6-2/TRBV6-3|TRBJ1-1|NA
TGTGCCAGCAGGCTGGACCGGCTCACTGAAGCTTTCTTT
CASRLDRLTEAFF
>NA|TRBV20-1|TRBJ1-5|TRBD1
TGCAGTGCTGGGGGACAGGTTAATCAGCCCCAGCATTTT
CSAGGQVNQPQHF
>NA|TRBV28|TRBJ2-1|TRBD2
TGTGCCAGCACCTCGGGGGGGCGATTGAACAATGAGCAGTTCTTC
CASTSGGRLNNEQFF
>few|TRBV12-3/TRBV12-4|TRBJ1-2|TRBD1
TGTGCCAGCTTGGGACAGGGCTTGCCTACTAACTATGGCTACACCTTC
CASLGQGLPTNYGYTF
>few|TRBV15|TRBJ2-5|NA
TGTGCCACCAGCAGAGCTTTCGAGGAGACCCAGTACTTC
CATSRAFEETQYF
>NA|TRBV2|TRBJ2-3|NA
TGTGCCAGATCCTCGAGCACGGCAGATACGCAGTATTTT
CARSSSTADTQYF
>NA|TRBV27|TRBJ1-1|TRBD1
TGTGCCACCTTGGGGGCAGGGGGATCAGCTTTCTTT
CATLGAGGSAFF
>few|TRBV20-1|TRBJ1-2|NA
TGCAGTGCCGACGTTCAGCAGGGCAGCTATGGCTACACCTTC
CSADVQQGSYGYTF
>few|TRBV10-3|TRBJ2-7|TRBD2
TGTGCCATCAGAGGGACTAGCGGGAGGGATGGCGAGCAGTACTTC
CAIRGTSGRDGEQYF
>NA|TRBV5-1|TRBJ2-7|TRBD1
TGCGCCAGCAGCTTGGTCGGGACAGGGGAGGTTTGGCAGTACTTC
CASSLVGTGEVWQYF
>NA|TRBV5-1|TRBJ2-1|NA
TGCGCCAGCAGCTTGGAACTGATCTCCTACAATGAGCAGTTCTTC
CASSLELISYNEQFF
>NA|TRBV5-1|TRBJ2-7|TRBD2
TGCGCCAGCAGCGCCAGGGGGACTAGCGCTTCCTACGAGCAGTACTTC
CASSARGTSASYEQYF
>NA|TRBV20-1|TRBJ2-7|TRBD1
TGCAGTGCTAGGCGCGGACAGGGGGTCCACGAGCAGTACTTC
CSARRGQGVHEQYF
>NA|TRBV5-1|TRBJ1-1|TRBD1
TGCGCCAGCAGCTTGGTGCTATCAGGGGGCACTGAAGCTTTCTTT
CASSLVLSGGTEAFF
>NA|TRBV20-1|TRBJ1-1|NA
TGCAGTGCTATACGACGGTTGAACACTGAAGCTTTCTTT
CSAIRRLNTEAFF
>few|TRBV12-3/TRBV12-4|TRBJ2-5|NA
TGTGCCAGCAGCCGATCTCTGGGGGAGCAGTACTTC
CASSRSLGEQYF
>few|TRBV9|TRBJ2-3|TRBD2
TGTGCCAGCAGCGTAGCTAGCGGGGGGTCCGGGATGGGAGATACGCAGTATTTT
CASSVASGGSGMGDTQYF
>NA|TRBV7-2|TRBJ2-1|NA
TGTGCCAGCAGCTTAGTTAGGGGGGGACAGTTCTTC
CASSLVRGGQFF
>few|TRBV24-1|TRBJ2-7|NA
TGTGCCACCAGTGATTCTAGCCGGGCCGAGCAGTACTTC
CATSDSSRAEQYF
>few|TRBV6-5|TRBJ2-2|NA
TGTGCCAGCAGTTACGACCGATACACCGGGGAGCTGTTTTTT
CASSYDRYTGELFF
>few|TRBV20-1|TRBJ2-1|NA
TGCAGTGCTATCCCCCGGGGTAGCGATGAGCAGTTCTTC
CSAIPRGSDEQFF